This T cell receptor beta chain is from a study of shared clonotypes between healthy human individuals. The data were produced by immunoSEQ multiplex PCR, yet TCRdb's version contains in-frame clones alone and is incomplete. The sample holds hundreds of thousands of clones; around 96% are singletons and the top ten take about 0.12%. CD45RO negativity and positive selection for CCR7 defined naive CD8 cells, a population that excluded terminally differentiated effector memory CD45RA+ cells. Trimming took 3 bases from V and 8 from J, leaving 8 bases between them. This CDR3 spans 12 amino acids. Germline V CDR1 and CDR2: SGHTA, FQGNSA.

Specimen: naive CD8+ T cells sorted from blood. This chain joins TRBV7-2 and TRBJ1-3; D is undetermined. This sequence was found in a woman in her 30s in good health. CDR3 in amino acids: CASSFWVDTIYF. The CDR3 DNA reads TGTGCCAGCAGCTTCTGGGTGGACACCATATATTTT.